The 31 T cell receptor beta chains reported below all come from one sample, sequenced in a study of blood T cell repertoires in COVID-19. Clones were sequenced by immunoSEQ multiplex PCR, and TCRdb holds only the in-frame ones, with some missing. The sample has about 240,000 clones, approximately 90% seen once. The sequenced material came from peripheral blood. The receptors originated from a man aged 55 to 70 who had recovered from COVID-19.

The rearrangement links TRBV30 to TRBJ2-6; a possible D gene is TRBD1 (5 bases). The CDR3 has 14 residues. Germline V gene data show CDR1 as GTSNPN and CDR2 as SVGIG (reference sequence). The germline V and J ends were trimmed by 8 bases and 3 bases, with 14 bases remaining between them. CDR3 coding DNA: TGTGCCCCTAGTAGGGGTCATGGGGCCAACGTCCTGACTTTC. It translates to CAPSRGHGANVLTF.

The chain is built from TRBV19 and TRBJ1-6; 9 bases line up with TRBD1. The CDR3 runs to 16 residues. V was clipped by 5 bases and J by 10 bases; unmatched bases: 12. The germline V gene has CDR1 LNHDA and CDR2 SQIVND (reference sequence). The CDR3 DNA follows: TGTGCCAGTAGTGCCCCTGCCGGGACAGGGCACTCACCCCTCCACTTT. Its translation: CASSAPAGTGHSPLHF.

This rearrangement joins TRBV29-1 to TRBJ1-1; 7 positions agree with TRBD1. Germline V lookup: CDR1 SQVTM, CDR2 ANQGSEA. There are 14 residues in the CDR3. V dropped 7 bases and J dropped 2; count of bases not matched to a gene: 10. In DNA, the CDR3 is TGCAGCGCGAGTAAGGGACAGACAAACACTGAAGCTTTCTTT. Protein: CSASKGQTNTEAFF.

V is TRBV7-9 and J is TRBJ1-4; 9 nucleotides align to TRBD1. The trim removed 1 base at V and 10 bases at J, leaving 10 bases unmatched. Germline V gene data show CDR1 as SEHNR and CDR2 as FQNEAQ (reference sequence). The CDR3 is 16 amino acids. The CDR3 DNA follows: TGTGCCAGCAGCTTAGAGGGGACAGGGCCCTTGGGAAAACTGTTTTTT. Protein sequence: CASSLEGTGPLGKLFF. The complete variable domain, with remaining parts taken from reference TRBV7-9 and TRBJ1-4, reads DTGVSQNPRHKITKRGQNVTFRCDPISEHNRLYWYRQTLGQGPEFLTYFQNEAQLEKSRLLSDRFSAERPKGSFSTLEIQRTEQGDSAMYLCASSLEGTGPLGKLFFGSGTQLSVL.

This chain joins TRBV12-1 and TRBJ2-3; TRBD2 is taken as the D call from the table, unchecked against the DNA. TRBV12-1 is a pseudogene. CDR3 length: 19 amino acids. CDR3 coding DNA: TGTGCCAGCAGCTTTGCCGTGGGACTAGCGGGGGGGCCCACAGATACGCAGTATTTT. Protein sequence: CASSFAVGLAGGPTDTQYF.

Turning to this clone: The junction departs from germline at one end; a sequencing error may be responsible. The chain recombines TRBV3-1 (or the pseudogene TRBV3-2) with TRBJ2-3; 9 bases are a match to TRBD2. The CDR3 has 16 amino acids. Germline CDR1 LGHDT, CDR2 YNNKEL (reference sequence). The CDR3: CARSQAGGGSTDTQYF. The CDR3 DNA reads TGTGCCCGCAGCCAGGCGGGGGGGGGCAGCACAGATACGCAGTATTTT.

This clone was counted between two and nine times. The CDR3 sequence is CASSLLDIRSSYNEQFF. The CDR3 DNA is TGCGCCAGCAGCTTGCTGGACATACGAAGCTCCTACAATGAGCAGTTCTTC. V and J are TRBV5-1 and TRBJ2-1, with D perhaps TRBD1 (5 bases). Germline V gives CDR1 SGHRS, CDR2 YFSETQ. CDR3 size: 17 residues. Deletions cut 1 base from V and 0 bases from J, with 14 bases between.

This clone appeared once. The chain uses TRBV6-6 and TRBJ2-1; 7 bases fit TRBD1. Germline CDR1 MNHNY, CDR2 SVGAGI (reference sequence). The V and J ends lost 8 bases and 0 bases, in that order; junction bases with no gene match: 10. The CDR3 has 16 residues. In DNA, the CDR3 is TGTGCCAGCGGAGGCAGGGGGACGAGCTCCTACAATGAGCAGTTCTTC. Translation gives CASGGRGTSSYNEQFF.

The V call is TRBV19, the J call TRBJ1-2, with a possible D match to TRBD1 (6 bases). CDR1 and CDR2 from the germline V gene are LNHDA and SQIVND (reference sequence). With 1 base removed from V and 3 bases from J, the gap between germline ends came to 15 bases. The CDR3 is 16 amino acids. The CDR3 protein is CASSIGQGLNYYGYTF. The CDR3 DNA is TGTGCCAGTAGTATAGGGCAGGGGCTTAACTACTATGGCTACACCTTC.

This rearrangement joins TRBV11-2 to TRBJ2-5, with TRBD2 matching 7 bases. CDR1 and CDR2 (germline): SGHAT, FQNNGV. With 1 base clipped from V and 1 base from J, the junction kept 3 bases outside the gene matches. The CDR3 runs 15 residues. The CDR3 sequence is CASSLGGLVQETQYF. The CDR3 DNA reads TGTGCCAGCAGCTTAGGCGGACTAGTCCAAGAGACCCAGTACTTC.

The chain employs TRBV6-5 and TRBJ2-7; possible D gene TRBD2, 5 bases. CDR3 length equals 12 residues. The germline V gene encodes CDR1 MNHEY and CDR2 SVGAGI. V dropped 7 bases and J dropped 4 bases, with 11 bases sitting between them. The CDR3 coding sequence is TGTGCCAGCACCGAACCGGGGTACGAGCAGTACTTC. It yields the protein CASTEPGYEQYF.

The chain recombines TRBV12-3 or TRBV12-4 with TRBJ1-5, with 7 bases matching TRBD1. The length of the CDR3 is 13 residues. Germline trimming cut 7 bases from V and 6 bases from J; bases unmatched to any gene: 6. CDR3 bases: TGTGCCAGCACCTCAGGGGACAGTCAGCCCCAGCATTTT. This codes for CASTSGDSQPQHF.

There are a few counts of this clone. The rearrangement links TRBV29-1 to TRBJ1-5; 7 bases line up with TRBD1. V dropped 4 bases and J dropped 11; count of bases not matched to a gene: 14. The CDR3 consists of 14 residues. The germline V gene encodes CDR1 SQVTM and CDR2 ANQGSEA. CDR3 DNA sequence: TGCAGCGTTGTAGGGGACAGCACACAATGGGCCCAGCATTTT. Translating gives CSVVGDSTQWAQHF.

The V call is TRBV4-1, the J call TRBJ1-4; D not certain. The CDR3 extends over 13 amino acids. Germline V CDR1 and CDR2: MGHRA, YSYEKL. Trimming took off 1 base at V and 8 bases at J, with 8 bases between the two ends. The CDR3, as DNA: TGCGCCAGCAGCCAAGTCCCCGGGGAAAAACTGTTTTTT. Its protein product is CASSQVPGEKLFF.

The rearrangement joins TRBV6-1 to TRBJ2-2; 8 positions agree with TRBD1. Germline CDR1 and CDR2: MNHNS and SASEGT. V dropped 4 bases and J dropped 4; count of bases not matched to a gene: 11. The CDR3 extends over 17 amino acids. The DNA of the CDR3 is TGTGCCAGCAGTGGGCGTACAGGGGGAGTCATCACCGGGGAGCTGTTTTTT. Amino acids: CASSGRTGGVITGELFF.

The J gene is TRBJ1-2, the V gene TRBV6-6; tentatively, D is TRBD1 (5 bases). The CDR3 totals 17 residues. V dropped 5 bases and J dropped 0 bases, with 19 bases sitting between them. Per germline, CDR1 MNHNY and CDR2 SVGAGI (reference sequence). For the CDR3, the DNA is TGTGCCAGCAGTCAGCAGGGATACTTCTTTTCTAACTATGGCTACACCTTC. It translates to CASSQQGYFFSNYGYTF.

The chain combines TRBV7-9 with TRBJ2-2; 7 bases map to TRBD2. This CDR3 is built from 15 residues. The germline gives CDR1 SEHNR, CDR2 FQNEAQ (reference sequence). V shed 0 bases and J 8 bases; nucleotides not matched to a gene: 6. This chain's CDR3 is CASSLAGTMVGELFF. The CDR3 DNA follows: TGTGCCAGCAGCTTAGCCGGGACTATGGTAGGGGAGCTGTTTTTT.

The chain uses TRBV5-1 and TRBJ2-3; 8 bases are a match to TRBD1. Germline CDR1 SGHRS, CDR2 YFSETQ. V was clipped by 5 bases and J by 4 bases; unmatched bases: 6. The CDR3 runs to 14 residues. The CDR3 loop is CASRRQGWADTQYF. DNA of the CDR3: TGCGCCAGCAGGCGACAGGGGTGGGCAGATACGCAGTATTTT.

The CDR3 spells CASSLAPGSGNNGYTF. As DNA, the CDR3 is TGCGCCAGCAGCTTGGCTCCTGGGTCAGGGAATAACGGCTACACCTTC. The J gene is TRBJ1-2, the V gene TRBV5-1; D possibly corresponds to TRBD1 (5 bases). Germline CDR1 SGHRS, CDR2 YFSETQ. Trimming cost V 0 bases and J 8 bases, with 20 bases left between them. CDR3 length: 16 residues.

The V gene is TRBV10-3, the J gene TRBJ2-5; 14 nucleotides agree with TRBD2. The CDR3 has 16 amino acids. Trimming removed 5 bases from V and 2 bases from J; junction bases left unmatched: 4. The V gene's germline CDR1 is ENHRY and CDR2 SYGVKD. CDR3 bases: TGTGCCATCAGTCCCGGACTAGCGGGGGGACAAGAGACCCAGTACTTC. This gives the protein CAISPGLAGGQETQYF.

This clone was detected only a few times. The rearrangement uses TRBV6-2 or TRBV6-3 and TRBJ1-4; D gene unclear. CDR3 length equals 12 residues. Germline CDR1 is MNHEY and CDR2 is SVGEGT. Trimming pared 2 bases from V and 8 bases from J, leaving 6 bases between. The CDR3 sequence is CASSYVGEKLFF. CDR3 in DNA: TGTGCCAGCAGTTACGTCGGGGAAAAACTGTTTTTT.

The chain has TRBV30 and TRBJ1-6, with 7 bases fitting TRBD1. The V gene's germline CDR1 is GTSNPN and CDR2 SVGIG (reference sequence). Unmatched junction bases numbered 7, after V lost 3 bases and J lost 8 bases. The CDR3 has 14 residues. The CDR3 DNA reads TGTGCCTGGAGAGGGGGACAGCCTTATTCACCCCTCCACTTT. It translates to CAWRGGQPYSPLHF. Full variable domain (missing parts from reference TRBV30 and TRBJ1-6): SQTIHQWPATLVQPVGSPLSLECTVEGTSNPNLYWYRQAAGRGLQLLFYSVGIGQISSEVPQNLSASRPQDRQFILSSKKLLLSDSGFYLCAWRGGQPYSPLHFGNGTRLTVT.

The CDR3, as DNA: TGTGCCAGCAGCTTTGACGGGTGGTCCCAAGAGACCCAGTACTTC. Translated, it gives CASSFDGWSQETQYF. The V call is TRBV5-6, the J call TRBJ2-5; D gene unclear. The CDR3 is 15 amino acids. With 2 bases removed from V and 1 base from J, the gap between germline ends came to 12 bases. The germline gives CDR1 SGHDT, CDR2 YYEEEE.

The rearrangement uses TRBV2 and TRBJ2-2; unclear D gene. This CDR3 region has 14 residues. CDR1 SNHLY and CDR2 FYNNEI come from the germline V gene. The ends were cut back, 2 bases at V and 1 base at J, with 5 bases in the middle. CDR3 nucleotide sequence: TGTGCCAGCAGTGAATTTCTGAACACCGGGGAGCTGTTTTTT. The encoded protein is CASSEFLNTGELFF.

The chain links TRBV5-1 to TRBJ2-2; D might be TRBD2 (6 bases). From germline, CDR1 is SGHRS and CDR2 YFSETQ. This CDR3 has 18 amino acids. V was trimmed by 1 base and J by 2 bases, leaving 18 bases between them. CDR3 bases: TGCGCCAGCAGCTTGATCGGTGGCCCGGGGGTAAACACCGGGGAGCTGTTTTTT. It is translated as CASSLIGGPGVNTGELFF. Combining the CDR3 with reference TRBV5-1 and TRBJ2-2 gives the whole variable domain KAGVTQTPRYLIKTRGQQVTLSCSPISGHRSVSWYQQTPGQGLQFLFEYFSETQRNKGNFPGRFSGRQFSNSRSEMNVSTLELGDSALYLCASSLIGGPGVNTGELFFGEGSRLTVL.

The V call is TRBV5-1, the J call TRBJ2-1; D may be TRBD2 (6 bases). Between the trimmed V and J ends, which lost 4 bases and 8 bases, there was a span of 13 bases. The CDR3 is 13 residues long. Germline CDR1 is SGHRS and CDR2 is YFSETQ. In DNA form, the CDR3 reads TGCGCCAGCAGCGTGCGACTAGGTGATGAGCAGTTCTTC. It translates to CASSVRLGDEQFF.

The J gene is TRBJ1-6, the V gene TRBV19; TRBD1 matches 7 bases. Germline V gene lookup returns CDR1 LNHDA and CDR2 SQIVND (reference sequence). The CDR3 contains 15 residues. J gave up 3 bases and V 5 bases, and 4 bases lay outside the gene matches. As DNA, the CDR3 is TGTGCCAGTAGTGGCGGGACAGTCTATAATTCACCCCTCCACTTT. This encodes CASSGGTVYNSPLHF.

This clone was counted between two and nine times. The chain is built from TRBV9 and TRBJ2-4, with a possible D match to TRBD1 (5 bases). The CDR3 is 14 amino acids. CDR1 and CDR2 (germline): SGDLS, YYNGEE. Trimming removed 3 bases at V and 1 base at J, with 8 bases between. CDR3 region: CASSAKGAKNIQYF. The CDR3 nucleotides are TGTGCCAGCAGCGCCAAGGGGGCCAAAAACATTCAGTACTTC.

The table lists this clone with a few counts. This chain joins TRBV5-1 and TRBJ1-2; 9 bases line up with TRBD1. CDR1 is SGHRS, CDR2 YFSETQ, per germline. The CDR3 sequence is 14 residues long. Unmatched junction bases numbered 4, after V lost 4 bases and J lost 3 bases. CDR3 bases: TGCGCCAGCAGCGCGGACAGGGGCCACTATGGCTACACCTTC. Amino acids: CASSADRGHYGYTF.

The V gene is TRBV3-1 (or the pseudogene TRBV3-2), the J gene TRBJ2-1; D remains unclear. This CDR3 spans 14 amino acids. V lost 1 base to trimming and J lost 7 bases, with 11 bases between them. Germline-derived CDR1 and CDR2 are LGHDT and YNNKEL (reference sequence). CDR3: CASSQGSILNEQFF. The CDR3 DNA follows: TGTGCCAGCAGCCAAGGTTCCATTTTGAATGAGCAGTTCTTC.

For the CDR3, the DNA is TGTGCCAGCGGTATAAGCGGGGGGAGGGATACGCAGTATTTT. Its translation: CASGISGGRDTQYF. J is TRBJ2-3 and V is TRBV9; 9 nucleotides match TRBD2. This CDR3 region has 14 residues. The V gene's germline CDR1 is SGDLS and CDR2 YYNGEE. Losses at the gene ends were 7 bases for V and 6 bases for J; bases not matched to a gene: 9.